Shown below are 6 T cell receptor beta chains from a single sample sequenced in a study of blood T cell repertoires in COVID-19. The protocol was immunoSEQ multiplex PCR, while the TCRdb copy is restricted to in-frame clones and leaves out a portion. This table has around 160,000 clones, around four fifths appearing once. Sequenced sample: peripheral blood. The receptor source for this set is a woman in her thirties or forties with active or convalescent COVID-19.

The chain recombines TRBV19 with TRBJ2-7; 7 bases fit TRBD2. V gave up 6 bases and J gave up 3 bases; unmatched junction bases: 5. CDR3 length equals 13 residues. The germline gives CDR1 LNHDA, CDR2 SQIVND (reference sequence). CDR3 coding DNA: TGTGCCAGTAGCACCTGGGGGGGCTACGAGCAGTACTTC. This encodes CASSTWGGYEQYF.

The V gene is TRBV2, the J gene TRBJ1-3; 8 bases agree with TRBD1. The CDR3 has 20 amino acids. V trimming: 2 bases; J trimming: 2 bases; junction bases outside the gene matches: 17. CDR1 SNHLY and CDR2 FYNNEI come from the germline V gene. The CDR3 reads CASSELASRAGGFAGNTIYF. The CDR3 DNA reads TGTGCCAGCAGTGAATTAGCTAGTCGGGCAGGGGGCTTCGCTGGAAACACCATATATTTT.

The chain uses TRBV3-1 (or the pseudogene TRBV3-2) and TRBJ1-5; D ambiguous. This CDR3 has 13 amino acids. The V end was cut by 3 bases, the J end by 7 bases, with 10 bases between. Germline assignment: CDR1 LGHDT and CDR2 YNNKEL (reference sequence). The CDR3 nucleotides read TGTGCCAGCAGCCACACAGATACCCAGCCCCAGCATTTT. This sequence encodes CASSHTDTQPQHF.

This CDR3 is CASSRGGAGVYEQYF. In nucleotides, the CDR3 is TGTGCCAGCAGTCGCGGGGGAGCGGGGGTTTACGAGCAGTACTTC. The chain is built from TRBV28 and TRBJ2-7; 8 nucleotides match TRBD2. Germline-derived CDR1 and CDR2 are MDHEN and SYDVKM. The V and J ends lost 5 bases and 4 bases, in that order; junction bases with no gene match: 10. This CDR3 is built from 15 residues.

The V gene is TRBV5-1, the J gene TRBJ1-2, with 8 bases identical to TRBD1. The CDR3 runs to 15 residues. The V and J ends lost 4 bases and 3 bases, in that order; junction bases with no gene match: 8. Germline V gives CDR1 SGHRS, CDR2 YFSETQ. CDR3 sequence: CASSTGQEHYYGYTF. DNA for the CDR3: TGCGCCAGCAGCACGGGACAGGAACACTACTATGGCTACACCTTC.

The V gene is TRBV19, the J gene TRBJ2-7; 9 bases agree with TRBD2. V lost 6 bases, J lost 1 base, and 10 bases stayed unmatched. Per the germline V gene, CDR1 is LNHDA and CDR2 is SQIVND (reference sequence). The CDR3 has 16 residues. The CDR3 loop reads CASSKGPSGASYEQYF. The CDR3 nucleotides are TGTGCCAGTAGCAAAGGGCCTAGCGGGGCATCCTACGAGCAGTACTTC.